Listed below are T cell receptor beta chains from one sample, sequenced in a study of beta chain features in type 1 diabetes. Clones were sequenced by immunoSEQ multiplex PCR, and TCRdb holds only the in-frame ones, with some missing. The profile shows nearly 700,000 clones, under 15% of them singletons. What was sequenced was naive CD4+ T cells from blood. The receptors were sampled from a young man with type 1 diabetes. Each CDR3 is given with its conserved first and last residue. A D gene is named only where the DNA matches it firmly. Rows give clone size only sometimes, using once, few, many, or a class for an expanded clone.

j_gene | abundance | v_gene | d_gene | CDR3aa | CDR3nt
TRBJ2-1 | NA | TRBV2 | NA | CASTLGGGLGNEQFF | TGTGCCAGCACTCTAGGGGGAGGGTTAGGCAATGAGCAGTTCTTC
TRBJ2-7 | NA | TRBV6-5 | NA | CASSYASDSYEQYF | TGTGCCAGCAGTTACGCCTCAGACTCATACGAGCAGTACTTC
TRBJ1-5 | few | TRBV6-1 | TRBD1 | CASIPTGSNQPQHF | TGTGCCAGCATCCCGACAGGGAGCAATCAGCCCCAGCATTTT
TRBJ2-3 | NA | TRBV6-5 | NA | CASSYSGPREADTQYF | TGTGCCAGCAGTTACTCGGGCCCCAGGGAAGCAGATACGCAGTATTTT
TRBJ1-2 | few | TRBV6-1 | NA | CASIITGRDGYTF | TGTGCCAGCATTATAACAGGGAGGGATGGCTACACCTTC
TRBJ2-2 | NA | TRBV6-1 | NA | CASSAFGTSVGGELFF | TGTGCCAGCAGTGCTTTCGGGACGTCCGTAGGCGGGGAGCTGTTTTTT
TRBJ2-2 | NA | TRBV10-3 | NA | CAISEAGADTGELFF | TGTGCCATCAGTGAGGCGGGGGCGGACACCGGGGAGCTGTTTTTT
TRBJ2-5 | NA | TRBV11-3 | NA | CASRRAETQYF | TGTGCCAGCAGACGGGCGGAGACCCAGTACTTC
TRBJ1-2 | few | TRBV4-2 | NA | CASSQEVAGSYTF | TGTGCCAGCAGCCAAGAGGTCGCAGGGAGCTACACCTTC
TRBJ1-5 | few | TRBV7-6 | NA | CASSPSGGVGNQPQHF | TGTGCCAGCAGCCCCAGCGGGGGAGTTGGCAATCAGCCCCAGCATTTT
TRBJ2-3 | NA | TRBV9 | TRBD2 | CASSGRRESGGRTDTQYF | TGTGCCAGCAGCGGGAGACGGGAAAGCGGGGGACGCACAGATACGCAGTATTTT
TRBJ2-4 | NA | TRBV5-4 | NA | CASSLEGQGVNIQYF | TGTGCCAGCAGCTTGGAGGGCCAGGGAGTGAACATTCAGTACTTC
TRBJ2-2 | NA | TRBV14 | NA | CASSPRTAGELFF | TGTGCCAGCAGCCCTCGGACGGCGGGGGAGCTGTTTTTT
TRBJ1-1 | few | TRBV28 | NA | CASSLVGGNTEAFF | TGTGCCAGCAGTTTAGTGGGAGGGAACACTGAAGCTTTCTTT
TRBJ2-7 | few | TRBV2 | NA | CASSDISYEQYF | TGTGCCAGCAGTGACATCTCCTACGAGCAGTACTTC
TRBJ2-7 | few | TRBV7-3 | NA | CASSLAGFYEQYF | TGTGCCAGCAGCTTAGCAGGATTCTACGAGCAGTACTTC
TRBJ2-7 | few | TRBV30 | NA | CAWSRTPYEQYF | TGTGCCTGGAGCCGGACCCCCTACGAGCAGTACTTC
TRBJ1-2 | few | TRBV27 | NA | CASRVEGNYGYTF | TGTGCCAGCAGGGTGGAGGGGAACTATGGCTACACCTTC
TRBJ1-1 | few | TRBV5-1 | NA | CASSLLGNTEAFF | TGCGCCAGCAGCTTGTTGGGGAACACTGAAGCTTTCTTT
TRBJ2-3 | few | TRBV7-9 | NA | CASRYVGGTDTQYF | TGTGCCAGCAGATACGTCGGGGGCACAGATACGCAGTATTTT
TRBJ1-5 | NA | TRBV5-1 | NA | CASSLGQGKNQPQHF | TGCGCCAGCAGCTTGGGGCAGGGGAAGAATCAGCCCCAGCATTTT
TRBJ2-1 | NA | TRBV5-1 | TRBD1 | CASSQETGAYNEQFF | TGCGCCAGCAGCCAGGAGACAGGGGCCTACAATGAGCAGTTCTTC
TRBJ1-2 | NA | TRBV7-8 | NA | CASSSRVIYGYTF | TGTGCCAGCAGCTCCCGCGTGATTTATGGCTACACCTTC
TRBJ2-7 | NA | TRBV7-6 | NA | CASSLAAVATYEQYF | TGTGCCAGCAGCTTAGCGGCGGTTGCGACATACGAGCAGTACTTC
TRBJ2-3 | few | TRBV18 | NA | CASSPQTSSTDTQYF | TGTGCCAGCTCACCACAAACTAGTAGCACAGATACGCAGTATTTT
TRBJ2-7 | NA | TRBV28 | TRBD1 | CASSEDRASHEQYF | TGTGCCAGCAGTGAGGACAGGGCCTCCCACGAGCAGTACTTC
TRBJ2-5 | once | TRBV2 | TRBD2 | CASSPRLAGGETQYF | TGTGCCAGCAGTCCACGGCTAGCGGGCGGGGAGACCCAGTACTTC
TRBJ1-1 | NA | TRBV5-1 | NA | CASSLASMNTEAFF | TGCGCCAGCAGCTTGGCCAGCATGAACACTGAAGCTTTCTTT
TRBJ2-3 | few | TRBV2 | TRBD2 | CASNAGVSTDTQYF | TGTGCCAGCAACGCGGGGGTTAGCACAGATACGCAGTATTTT
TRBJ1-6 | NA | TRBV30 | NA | CAWRGGTPNSPLHF | TGTGCCTGGAGGGGAGGGACGCCGAATTCACCCCTCCACTTT
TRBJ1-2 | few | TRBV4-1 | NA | CASSSTLGRHVAYGYTF | TGCGCCAGCAGCTCAACGTTGGGAAGGCACGTAGCTTATGGCTACACCTTC
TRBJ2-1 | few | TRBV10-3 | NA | CAISGRLDRHSYNEQFF | TGTGCCATCAGTGGACGTCTCGACAGGCACTCCTACAATGAGCAGTTCTTC
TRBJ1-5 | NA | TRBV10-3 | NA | CAISESGGGNQPQHF | TGTGCCATCAGTGAGTCGGGCGGGGGCAATCAGCCCCAGCATTTT
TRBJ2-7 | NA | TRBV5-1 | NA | CASSAGHGEQYF | TGCGCCAGCAGCGCCGGACATGGCGAGCAGTACTTC
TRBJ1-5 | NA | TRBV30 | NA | CAWSGGQTASNQPQHF | TGTGCCTGGAGTGGGGGACAAACAGCTAGCAATCAGCCCCAGCATTTT
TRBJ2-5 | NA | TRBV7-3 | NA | CASSLSGQETQYF | TGTGCCAGCAGCTTATCAGGGCAAGAGACCCAGTACTTC
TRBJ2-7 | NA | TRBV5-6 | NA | CASSLTGYEQYF | TGTGCCAGCAGCTTGACGGGCTACGAGCAGTACTTC
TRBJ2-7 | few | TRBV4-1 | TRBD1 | CASSQVTGSSYEQYF | TGCGCCAGCAGCCAAGTGACAGGGAGTTCCTACGAGCAGTACTTC
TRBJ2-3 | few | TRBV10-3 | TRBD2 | CAISESLAGGTDTQYF | TGTGCCATCAGTGAGTCGTTAGCGGGGGGCACAGATACGCAGTATTTT
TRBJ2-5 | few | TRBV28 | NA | CASSSRVLQETQYF | TGTGCCAGCAGTTCCCGGGTCCTCCAAGAGACCCAGTACTTC
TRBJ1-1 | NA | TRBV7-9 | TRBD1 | CASSPTQGFAFF | TGTGCCAGCAGCCCGACACAGGGGTTTGCTTTCTTT
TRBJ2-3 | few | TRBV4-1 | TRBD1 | CASSRGQGVTSGTDTQYF | TGCGCCAGCAGCCGAGGACAGGGAGTAACCTCCGGCACAGATACGCAGTATTTT
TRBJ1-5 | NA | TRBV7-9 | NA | CASSSRDQPQHF | TGTGCCAGCAGCTCGAGGGATCAGCCCCAGCATTTT
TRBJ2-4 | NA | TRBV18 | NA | CASSPDSGIRAKNIQYF | TGTGCCAGCTCACCAGACTCGGGGATCAGGGCCAAAAACATTCAGTACTTC
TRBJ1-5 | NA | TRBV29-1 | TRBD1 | CSVGDRANQPQHF | TGCAGCGTTGGGGACAGAGCCAATCAGCCCCAGCATTTT
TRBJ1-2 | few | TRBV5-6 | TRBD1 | CASSLRTGDGYTF | TGTGCCAGCAGCTTGAGGACAGGAGATGGCTACACCTTC
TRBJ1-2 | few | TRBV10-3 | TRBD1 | CAIRTSTGIDYGYTF | TGTGCCATCAGAACCTCGACAGGGATCGACTATGGCTACACCTTC
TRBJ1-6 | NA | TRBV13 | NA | CASSLAAGVLGNSPLHF | TGTGCCAGCAGCTTGGCTGCGGGGGTACTGGGTAATTCACCCCTCCACTTT
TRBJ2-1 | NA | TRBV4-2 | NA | CASSRQANSYNEQFF | TGTGCCAGCAGTAGACAGGCCAACTCCTACAATGAGCAGTTCTTC
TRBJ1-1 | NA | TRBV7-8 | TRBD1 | CASSAQGSMVTEAFF | TGTGCCAGCAGCGCACAGGGGAGTATGGTCACTGAAGCTTTCTTT
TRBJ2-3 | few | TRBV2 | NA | CASSDQGGDTQYF | TGTGCCAGCAGTGACCAAGGGGGGGATACGCAGTATTTT
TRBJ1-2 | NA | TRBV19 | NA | CASNPTADYGYTF | TGTGCCAGTAACCCGACAGCGGACTATGGCTACACCTTC
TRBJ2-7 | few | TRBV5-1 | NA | CASSLARDRDYEQYF | TGCGCCAGCAGCTTGGCCCGAGACAGAGACTACGAGCAGTACTTC
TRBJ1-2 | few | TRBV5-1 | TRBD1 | CASSTGTAYGYTF | TGCGCCAGCAGCACCGGGACAGCCTATGGCTACACCTTC
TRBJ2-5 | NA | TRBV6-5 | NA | CASIKETQYF | TGTGCCAGCATCAAAGAGACCCAGTACTTC
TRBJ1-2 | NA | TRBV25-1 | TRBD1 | CASRGQGIVYGYTF | TGTGCCAGCAGAGGACAGGGCATAGTCTATGGCTACACCTTC
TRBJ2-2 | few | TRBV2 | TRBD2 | CASSESLAAPTGELFF | TGTGCCAGCAGTGAGTCCCTAGCGGCGCCGACCGGGGAGCTGTTTTTT
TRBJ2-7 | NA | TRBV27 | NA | CASSRSPTYEQYF | TGTGCCAGCAGTAGATCCCCAACCTACGAGCAGTACTTC
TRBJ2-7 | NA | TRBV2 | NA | CASSSFGVQYF | TGTGCCAGCAGCTCCTTCGGCGTGCAGTACTTC
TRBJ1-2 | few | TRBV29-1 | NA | CSVWSNYGYTF | TGCAGCGTTTGGTCGAACTATGGCTACACCTTC